What follows are 13 T cell receptor beta chains derived from one specimen sequenced in a study of beta chain features in type 1 diabetes. Since all of the isolated RNA was reverse transcribed, expressed TCRB transcripts were what got sequenced. Profiling relied on immunoSEQ multiplex PCR, and the TCRdb table lists in-frame clones only, not all of them. Of 430,000 or so clones in the sample, roughly 11% are singletons; the top ten hold about 0.045%. Material: naive CD4+ T cells from blood. Source of these receptors: a woman younger than 35 in good health.

There are a few counts of this clone. The chain couples TRBV19 to TRBJ2-3, with 9 nucleotides matching TRBD1. This CDR3 has 17 residues. V dropped 1 base and J dropped 5; count of bases not matched to a gene: 10. Germline CDR1 LNHDA, CDR2 SQIVND (reference sequence). CDR3 in amino acids: CASSIGQGQGFQDTQYF. The CDR3, as DNA: TGTGCCAGTAGTATAGGCCAGGGACAGGGCTTTCAAGATACGCAGTATTTT.

The chain has TRBV6-1 and TRBJ2-7; 7 bases are a match to TRBD1. CDR1 is MNHNS and CDR2 is SASEGT in the germline V gene. J was trimmed by 6 bases and V by 6 bases; bases with no gene match: 11. This CDR3 is 14 amino acids long. The CDR3 nucleotides read TGTGCCAGCAGCACAGGGGACGAAAACGGCGAGCAGTACGTC. It translates to CASSTGDENGEQYV.

V usage is TRBV18 and J usage is TRBJ2-3; unclear D gene. This CDR3 spans 14 amino acids. In germline, CDR1 is KGHSH, CDR2 LQKENI. Trimming removed 2 bases from V and 2 bases from J, with 8 bases in between. The CDR3 DNA reads as TGTGCCAGCTCACCAAATCGAGACACAGATACGCAGTATTTT. Translation gives CASSPNRDTDTQYF. Filled out from reference TRBV18 and TRBJ2-3, the complete variable domain reads NAGVMQNPRHLVRRRGQEARLRCSPMKGHSHVYWYRQLPEEGLKFMVYLQKENIIDESGMPKERFSAEFPKEGPSILRIQQVVRGDSAAYFCASSPNRDTDTQYFGPGTRLTVL.

The chain joins TRBV5-1 to TRBJ2-1; the match to TRBD2 covers 10 bases. V lost 0 bases to trimming and J lost 6 bases; unmatched junction nucleotides: 18. The CDR3 has 20 amino acids. The V gene's germline CDR1 is SGHRS and CDR2 YFSETQ. CDR3 sequence: CASSLGGLAGVGYFGNEQFF. Written as DNA, the CDR3 is TGCGCCAGCAGCTTGGGAGGGCTAGCGGGAGTAGGGTATTTTGGCAATGAGCAGTTCTTC.

This chain links TRBV15 with TRBJ1-2, with D hard to call. The CDR3 is 13 residues long. V lost 3 bases to trimming and J lost 8 bases, with 13 bases between them. Germline CDR1 reads LNHNV; CDR2 reads YYDKDF (reference sequence). This chain's CDR3 is CATSSFVLGGYTF. CDR3 in DNA: TGTGCCACCAGCAGCTTCGTATTAGGGGGCTACACCTTC.

The chain uses TRBV6-1 and TRBJ2-5, with TRBD1 as a possible D gene (6 bases). V dropped 4 bases and J dropped 7 bases, with 13 bases sitting between them. Germline V gene data show CDR1 as MNHNS and CDR2 as SASEGT. CDR3 length: 13 residues. CDR3 nucleotide sequence: TGTGCCAGCAGTGCACAGGGTACCGGGACCCAGTACTTC. Its protein is CASSAQGTGTQYF.

This clone was detected ten times or more. V gene TRBV29-1 combines with J gene TRBJ2-4, with unresolved D. This CDR3 comprises 14 residues. With 5 bases removed from V and 6 bases from J, the gap between germline ends came to 17 bases. CDR1 is SQVTM and CDR2 is ANQGSEA in the germline V gene. In nucleotides, the CDR3 is TGCAGCGTTAGACCTGAGACAACCGGAAACATTCAGTACTTC. Encoded protein: CSVRPETTGNIQYF.

The chain recombines TRBV4-1 with TRBJ2-3, with D unresolved. Germline values: CDR1 MGHRA, CDR2 YSYEKL. Trimming stripped 1 base from V and 0 bases from J, with 5 bases between. The CDR3 length is 14 residues. CDR3 in amino acids: CASSQVVSTDTQYF. As DNA, the CDR3 is TGCGCCAGCAGCCAAGTTGTCAGCACAGATACGCAGTATTTT.

With regard to this clone: Relative to the germline gene, one junction end is altered; a read error may explain this. This rearrangement joins TRBV2 to TRBJ2-7, with 7 bases identical to TRBD1. The length of the CDR3 is 11 residues. Germline V CDR1 and CDR2: SNHLY, FYNNEI. The CDR3 spells CASSEQDRPDF. The DNA of the CDR3 is TGTGCCAGCAGTGAACAGGACAGGCCCGACTTC.

This clone was counted a few times. The chain employs TRBV13 and TRBJ2-7; the match to TRBD2 covers 10 bases. Looked up from germline, CDR1 is PRHDT and CDR2 is FYEKMQ (reference sequence). The CDR3 has 15 residues. J lost 2 bases, V lost 0 bases, and 1 base had no gene match. CDR3 DNA sequence: TGTGCCAGCAGCTTAGGGAGCGGGAGGGCCTACGAGCAGTACTTC. Protein product: CASSLGSGRAYEQYF.

This chain joins TRBV7-2 and TRBJ2-1; TRBD2 aligns across 8 bases. The V segment lost 3 bases and the J segment 5 bases; nucleotides outside the gene matches: 6. This CDR3 contains 15 residues. The germline CDR1 and CDR2 sequences are SGHTA and FQGNSA. CDR3 residues: CASSFRTSPDNEQFF. The CDR3 nucleotides read TGTGCCAGCAGCTTTCGGACTAGCCCGGACAATGAGCAGTTCTTC.

In DNA form, the CDR3 reads TGTGCCAGCAGCTTAGGCCGGCACTATGGCTACACCTTC. The encoded protein is CASSLGRHYGYTF. The chain links TRBV13 to TRBJ1-2; D uncertain. The V end was cut by 0 bases, the J end by 3 bases, with 5 bases between. The CDR3 has 13 amino acids. Per germline, CDR1 PRHDT and CDR2 FYEKMQ (reference sequence).

This chain links TRBV2 with TRBJ2-3; the match to TRBD1 covers 10 bases. The CDR3 is made up of 15 amino acids. V lost 5 bases and J lost 2; bases outside the gene matches: 4. Germline V lookup: CDR1 SNHLY, CDR2 FYNNEI. The chain's CDR3 is CASSTGTGDTDTQYF. CDR3 bases: TGTGCCAGCAGTACTGGGACAGGGGACACAGATACGCAGTATTTT. The full variable domain, in which reference TRBV2 and TRBJ2-3 provide the parts outside the CDR3, is EPEVTQTPSHQVTQMGQEVILRCVPISNHLYFYWYRQILGQKVEFLVSFYNNEISEKSEIFDDQFSVERPDGSNFTLKIRSTKLEDSAMYFCASSTGTGDTDTQYFGPGTRLTVL.